The clone carrying this TCR beta chain was observed a handful of times. The antigen remains unidentified. The data stem from a study of T cells in localized non-small cell lung cancer. General study points: In uninvolved adjacent lung, T cell clonality reached its highest value, exceeding tumor.

The protocol was immunoSEQ multiplex PCR, while the TCRdb copy is restricted to in-frame clones and leaves out a portion. This sample yields roughly 36,000 clones, of which roughly nine tenths are seen a single time; 4.5% to 7% belongs to the top ten. Germline V gene lookup returns CDR1 SNHLY and CDR2 FYNNEI. V was trimmed by 6 bases and J by 4 bases, leaving 13 bases between them. The CDR3 runs 14 residues. This chain uses TRBV2 with TRBJ1-5; D call uncertain. Sequencing used PBMCs, obtained before any cancer treatment. The TCR originated in a man aged 35 to 69 with stage II lung adenocarcinoma. The CDR3 region is CASSRRRENQPQHF. In nucleotides, the CDR3 is TGTGCCAGCAGCAGGAGGCGGGAGAATCAGCCCCAGCATTTT.